This T cell receptor (beta chain) originates from a study of blood T cell repertoires in COVID-19. The CDR3 is 14 amino acids. Germline V gene sequence: CDR1 SEHNR, CDR2 FQNEAQ (reference sequence). V shed 5 bases and J shed 1 base, with 12 bases lying between them. Assay used: immunoSEQ multiplex PCR; TCRdb lists only in-frame clones, some missing. In the table there are tens of thousands of clones, roughly nine tenths of which are singletons. The V call is TRBV7-9, the J call TRBJ2-7; TRBD1 might be the D (6 bases). This clonotype originated in a human donor with active COVID-19. The donor label of this sample is uncertain. The sequenced sample was peripheral blood. The CDR3 region has the DNA TGTGCCAGCAGCCGTCAGGGGAGATCCTACGAGCAGTACTTC. This sequence encodes CASSRQGRSYEQYF.